This section outlines one TCR beta chain sequence together with its context. What it binds is unknown. These data originate in a study of cytomegalovirus exposure and HLA in healthy donors. Study details: Assignment to the Caucasian-associated ancestry cluster applied to over 70% of the approximately 400 genotyped donors.

Donors had nominal health at sampling but likely had unrecorded immune exposures. Per the germline V gene, CDR1 is MGHRA and CDR2 is YSYEKL. Trimming cost V 3 bases and J 7 bases; bases outside gene matches: 10. This CDR3 is 16 amino acids long. PCR involved 60 Vbeta and 13 Jbeta primers. This table comes from immunoSEQ multiplex PCR, and its TCRdb copy is limited to in-frame clones, with some not included. The sample has about 39,000 clones. Study observations and caveats: There was a cluster of highly shared sequence variants that was likely a sequencing artifact. The majority of TCR sequences were rare, yet some public TCRs appeared in many donors.

This TCR was sampled from a male donor in good health and CMV-seronegative. The sequenced sample was PBMCs. The chain is built from TRBV4-1 and TRBJ1-4; TRBD1 matches at 8 bases. Here the CDR3 DNA reads TGCGCCAGCAGCCAGGAGCAGGGGGCGTCGGGTGAAAAACTGTTTTTT. This codes for CASSQEQGASGEKLFF.